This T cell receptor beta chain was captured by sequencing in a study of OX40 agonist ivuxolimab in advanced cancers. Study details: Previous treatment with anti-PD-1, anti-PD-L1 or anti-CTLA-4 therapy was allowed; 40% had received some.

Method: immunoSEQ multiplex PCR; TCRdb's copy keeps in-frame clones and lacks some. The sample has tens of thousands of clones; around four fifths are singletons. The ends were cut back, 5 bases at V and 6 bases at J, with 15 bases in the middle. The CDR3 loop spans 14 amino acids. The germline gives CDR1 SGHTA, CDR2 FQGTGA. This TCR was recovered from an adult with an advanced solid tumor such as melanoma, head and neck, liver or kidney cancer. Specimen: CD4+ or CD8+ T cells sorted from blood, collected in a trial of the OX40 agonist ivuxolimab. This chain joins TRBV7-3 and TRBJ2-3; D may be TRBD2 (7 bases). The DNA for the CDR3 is TGTGCCAGCAGCCCAGCGGGGAGGGGGGATACGCAGTATTTT. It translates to CASSPAGRGDTQYF.